These T cell receptor beta chains were read from a single sample in a study of blood T cell repertoires in COVID-19. Only in-frame clones appear in the TCRdb table, and some are missing; sequencing was by immunoSEQ multiplex PCR. The sample holds approximately 430,000 clones, more than 80% seen once. Sequencing was done on a sample of peripheral blood. These receptors were obtained from a woman in her thirties with active or convalescent COVID-19. CDR3s include the opening cysteine and the closing phenylalanine or tryptophan. Each record gives: V gene, D gene, J gene, clone size, CDR3 protein, CDR3 DNA. The D gene is left open where the match is weak. Clone size appears in some rows only: once, few, many, or a class for an expanded clone.

TRBV3-1/TRBV3-2	TRBD1	TRBJ2-1	.	CASKPGTGSYNEQFF	TGTGCCAGTAAACCCGGGACAGGGTCCTACAATGAGCAGTTCTTC
TRBV7-9	TRBD1	TRBJ2-2	.	CASSLESQGIGELFF	TGTGCCAGCAGCTTAGAGTCACAGGGGATCGGGGAGCTGTTTTTT
TRBV6-4	.	TRBJ1-2	.	CARDNLGGYGYTF	TGTGCCAGAGACAACCTCGGGGGCTATGGCTACACCTTC
TRBV6-5	TRBD1	TRBJ1-5	.	CASSGTVGNQPQHF	TGTGCCAGCAGCGGGACAGTCGGCAATCAGCCCCAGCATTTT
TRBV3-1/TRBV3-2	.	TRBJ1-2	.	CASSPKWAGTF	TGTGCCAGCAGCCCGAAATGGGCGGGAACCTTC
TRBV9	.	TRBJ1-4	.	CASSATPGNLATNEKLFF	TGTGCCAGCAGCGCGACCCCAGGAAATTTGGCAACTAATGAAAAACTGTTTTTT
TRBV6-1	.	TRBJ1-4	.	CASSEGGQGYEKLFF	TGTGCCAGCAGTGAAGGTGGGCAGGGGTATGAAAAACTGTTTTTT
TRBV11-2	TRBD2	TRBJ2-7	.	CASSFVAGDSYEQYF	TGTGCCAGCAGCTTTGTAGCGGGAGACTCCTACGAGCAGTACTTC
TRBV5-4	TRBD2	TRBJ2-1	.	CASSLQLAGSSYNEQFF	TGTGCCAGCAGCTTGCAGCTAGCGGGTAGCTCCTACAATGAGCAGTTCTTC
TRBV19	.	TRBJ2-7	once	CASSPLTSTYEQYF	TGTGCCAGTAGTCCCTTGACATCTACCTACGAGCAGTACTTC
TRBV4-1	TRBD2	TRBJ2-1	.	CASSQEKTSGITNEQFF	TGCGCCAGCAGCCAAGAAAAAACTAGCGGGATTACCAATGAGCAGTTCTTC
TRBV2	TRBD1	TRBJ1-1	.	CASQRTGPLEAFF	TGTGCCAGCCAGAGGACAGGTCCGCTAGAAGCTTTCTTT
TRBV11-2	.	TRBJ2-7	.	CASSPRLAGEQYF	TGTGCCAGCAGCCCTAGGTTGGCCGGCGAGCAGTACTTC
TRBV18	.	TRBJ1-3	.	CASSPLPQQGTGNTIYF	TGTGCCAGCTCACCACTTCCGCAACAGGGAACTGGAAACACCATATATTTT
TRBV12-5	TRBD2	TRBJ2-7	.	CASGLRTSGTYEQYF	TGTGCTAGTGGTTTGCGGACTAGCGGCACCTACGAGCAGTACTTC
TRBV6-1	.	TRBJ1-5	.	CASSEAKGVFIQPQHF	TGTGCCAGCAGTGAAGCTAAAGGGGTTTTCATTCAGCCCCAGCATTTT
TRBV6-1	.	TRBJ1-2	once	CASSEAGGAYGYTF	TGTGCCAGCAGTGAAGCGGGCGGGGCCTATGGCTACACCTTC
TRBV5-1	TRBD2	TRBJ2-1	.	CASSLSGGGYNEQFF	TGCGCCAGCAGCCTTAGCGGGGGAGGGTATAATGAGCAGTTCTTC
TRBV5-4	TRBD1	TRBJ1-2	.	CASSFTGDYGYTF	TGTGCCAGCAGCTTTACAGGGGACTATGGCTACACCTTC
TRBV2	TRBD1	TRBJ1-2	.	CASSDRGDYGYTF	TGTGCCAGCAGTGACAGGGGGGACTATGGCTACACCTTC
TRBV2	TRBD1	TRBJ2-2	.	CASTRQGMNTGELFF	TGTGCCAGCACTAGACAGGGAATGAACACCGGGGAGCTGTTTTTT
TRBV23-1	TRBD2	TRBJ2-1	.	CASSQSLETGELAGLVDSYNEQFF	TGCGCCAGCAGTCAATCTCTCGAGACAGGGGAACTAGCGGGGTTAGTCGATAGCTACAATGAGCAGTTCTTC
TRBV6-1	.	TRBJ1-5	.	CASREPGTPYSNQPQHF	TGTGCCAGCAGAGAACCCGGGACACCTTATAGCAATCAGCCCCAGCATTTT
TRBV2	.	TRBJ1-1	.	CASSSTGYTEAFF	TGTGCCAGCAGTTCCACAGGGTACACTGAAGCTTTCTTT
TRBV2	.	TRBJ1-1	.	CASSEISRNTEAFF	TGTGCCAGCAGTGAAATCTCCAGGAACACTGAAGCTTTCTTT
TRBV10-3	.	TRBJ2-7	once	CAISDIQGFYEQYF	TGTGCCATCAGTGATATACAGGGTTTCTACGAGCAGTACTTC